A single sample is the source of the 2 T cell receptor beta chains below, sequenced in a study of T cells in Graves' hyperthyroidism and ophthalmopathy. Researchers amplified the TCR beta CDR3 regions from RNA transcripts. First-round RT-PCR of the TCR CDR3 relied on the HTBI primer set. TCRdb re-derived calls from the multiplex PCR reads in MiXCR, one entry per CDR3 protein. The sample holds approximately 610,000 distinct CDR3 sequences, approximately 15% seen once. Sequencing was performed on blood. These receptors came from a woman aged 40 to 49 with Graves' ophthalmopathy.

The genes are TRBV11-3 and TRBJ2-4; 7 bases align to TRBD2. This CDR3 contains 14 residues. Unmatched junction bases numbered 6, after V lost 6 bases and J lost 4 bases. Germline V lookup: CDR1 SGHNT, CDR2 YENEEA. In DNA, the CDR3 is TGTGCCAGCAGTGGGGAGGGACCTAAAAACATTCAGTACTTC. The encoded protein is CASSGEGPKNIQYF.

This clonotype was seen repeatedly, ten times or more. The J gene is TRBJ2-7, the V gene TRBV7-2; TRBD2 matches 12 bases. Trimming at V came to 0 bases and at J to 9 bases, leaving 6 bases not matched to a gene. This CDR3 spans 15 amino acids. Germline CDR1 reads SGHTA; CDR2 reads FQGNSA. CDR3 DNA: TGTGCCAGCAGCTTAGCGGGACTAGCGGGTAGTCGGCAGTACTTC. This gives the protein CASSLAGLAGSRQYF. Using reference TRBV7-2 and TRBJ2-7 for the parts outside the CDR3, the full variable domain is GAGVSQSPSNKVTEKGKDVELRCDPISGHTALYWYRQSLGQGLEFLIYFQGNSAPDKSGLPSDRFSAERTGGSVSTLTIQRTQQEDSAVYLCASSLAGLAGSRQYFGPGTRLTVT.